These T cell receptor beta chains were read from a single sample in a study of T-cell reconstitution after alpha-beta-depleted transplantation in children. TCRdb recomputed calls from the PCR reads with MiXCR, one row per CDR3 protein. Altogether some 530,000 distinct CDR3 sequences are present, approximately 12% being singletons, with the ten largest covering less than 6.5%. The sequencing here drew on PBMCs from the stem cell graft donor, taken from the stem cell graft. The receptor set was obtained from a human donor who donated a stem cell graft to a child with combined immunodeficiency. Both conserved end residues are part of each CDR3. The D gene is left open where the match is weak. Clone size is not always given. Where it is, it says once, few, many or a class for expanded clones.

V gene,J gene,D gene,clone size,CDR3 DNA,CDR3 protein
TRBV20-1,TRBJ2-1,TRBD2,few,TGCAGTGCCTCTAGAGGGGGTAGCGGGAGTTGGGGTGAGCAGTTCTTC,CSASRGGSGSWGEQFF
TRBV12-3/TRBV12-4,TRBJ2-1,TRBD1,few,TGTGCCAGCAGTCCGGGACAGGGGGCTATATATGAGCAGTTCTTC,CASSPGQGAIYEQFF
TRBV6-5,TRBJ2-7,NA,few,TGTGCCAGCAGTTACACCAGGTCGAGAGGGTCGGGCAAAGCCTACGAGCAGTACTTC,CASSYTRSRGSGKAYEQYF
TRBV6-5,TRBJ2-3,NA,many,TGTGCCAGCAGTTACTCGAACACAGGTCAAGATACGCAGTATTTT,CASSYSNTGQDTQYF
TRBV7-2,TRBJ2-5,NA,few,TGTGCCAGCAGCACCGGAGGACAGCAAGAGACCCAGTACTTC,CASSTGGQQETQYF
TRBV6-5,TRBJ1-6,NA,NA,TGTGCCAGCAGCCTACTCGCCAGTCTTTTAGGATCACCCCTCCACTTT,CASSLLASLLGSPLHF
TRBV6-2/TRBV6-3,TRBJ1-1,NA,NA,TGTGCCAGCAGTTACGGGGGCGGACAGACCGGGGGAGCTTTCTTT,CASSYGGGQTGGAFF
TRBV19,TRBJ1-5,NA,few,TGTGCCAGTAGTTTAGGCCGCCCTTGGACATATAGCAATCAGCCCCAGCATTTT,CASSLGRPWTYSNQPQHF
TRBV20-1,TRBJ2-1,NA,few,TGCAGTGCTAGAGTTCCGGTGGGCTCCTACAATGAGCAGTTCTTC,CSARVPVGSYNEQFF
TRBV27,TRBJ1-2,TRBD1,few,TGTGCCAGCAGTATACAGGGGGCAGACTATGGCTACACCTTC,CASSIQGADYGYTF
TRBV19,TRBJ1-5,NA,NA,TGTGCCAGTAGTATAGATGGACAGAGCAATCAGCCCCAGCATTTT,CASSIDGQSNQPQHF
TRBV4-2,TRBJ1-6,NA,NA,TGTGCCAGCAGCCATGGCATCCCGAGGCGGGTTAATTCACCCCTCCACTTT,CASSHGIPRRVNSPLHF
TRBV29-1,TRBJ2-7,NA,few,TGCAGCGTTCGGACAGACCCCTACGAGCAGTACTTC,CSVRTDPYEQYF
TRBV10-3,TRBJ2-7,NA,few,TGTGCCATCAGTGAGGGGAGTGTTCCGTACGAGCAGTACTTC,CAISEGSVPYEQYF
TRBV12-3/TRBV12-4,TRBJ2-5,NA,many,TGTGCCAGCACTGGGGCTGGGCAAGAGACCCAGTACTTC,CASTGAGQETQYF
TRBV19,TRBJ2-1,NA,NA,TGTGCCACCCACCGGGCCAACTACAATGAGCAGTTCTTC,CATHRANYNEQFF
TRBV29-1,TRBJ2-1,NA,NA,TGCAGCACTTTGATGAGCTCCTACAATGAGCAGTTCTTC,CSTLMSSYNEQFF
TRBV2,TRBJ2-2,NA,NA,TGTGCCAGCAATCAGGAGTTCTCCGGGGAGCTGTTTTTT,CASNQEFSGELFF
TRBV12-3/TRBV12-4,TRBJ2-5,TRBD1,many,TGTGCCACATCCGGGACAGGGCCTCAAGAGACCCAGTACTTC,CATSGTGPQETQYF
TRBV5-5,TRBJ2-7,TRBD2,NA,TGTGCCAGCAGCTTCTGGACTAGCCCGACTTACGAGCAGTACTTC,CASSFWTSPTYEQYF
TRBV20-1,TRBJ1-3,NA,NA,TGCAGTGCTAGAGGCGCCAAACCGACAGACCCTTACTCTGGAAACACCATATATTTT,CSARGAKPTDPYSGNTIYF
TRBV21-1,TRBJ1-5,NA,NA,TGTGCCAGCAGCCCCCGGGCTTCTAGCAATCAGCCCCAGCATTTT,CASSPRASSNQPQHF
TRBV21-1,TRBJ1-5,NA,few,TGTGCCAGCAGCATCAAGAAGAAGGTTATTCAGCCCCAGCATTTT,CASSIKKKVIQPQHF
TRBV4-3,TRBJ2-5,TRBD2,few,TGCGCCAGCAGCCAAGAGAGCTACCCGACGGCGGGGGGGAGAGAGACCCAGTACTTC,CASSQESYPTAGGRETQYF
TRBV29-1,TRBJ2-1,NA,NA,TGCAGCGTGGAAGAAAGTGAGCAGTTCTTC,CSVEESEQFF
TRBV7-2,TRBJ2-5,NA,few,TGTGCCAGCAGCTTAGGTGGGGGCTTGGCCCAGTACTTC,CASSLGGGLAQYF
TRBV12-3/TRBV12-4,TRBJ2-5,NA,many,TGTGCCAGCAGTCCCTCGGTCGGGTCGGATCAAGCTAGCGTCCAAGAGACCCAGTACTTC,CASSPSVGSDQASVQETQYF
TRBV4-3,TRBJ2-7,TRBD2,many,TGCGCCAGCAGCCAAGATTTGAGCGGGAGTTTCTACGAGCAGTACTTC,CASSQDLSGSFYEQYF
TRBV27,TRBJ2-1,TRBD2,many,TGTGCCAGCACCAAAGCGGGGGGTCATGAGCAGTTCTTC,CASTKAGGHEQFF
TRBV20-1,TRBJ1-5,TRBD1,few,TGCAGTGCGCGGGACAGGGTGATTGGCAATCAGCCCCAGCATTTT,CSARDRVIGNQPQHF
TRBV29-1,TRBJ2-1,TRBD2,NA,TGCAGCGTTGCACTTCGCCTAGCGGGAGCGGTTAATGAGCAGTTCTTC,CSVALRLAGAVNEQFF
TRBV15,TRBJ2-4,TRBD1,NA,TGTGCCACCAGCAGCGTCGGACAGGGGGCCAAAAACATTCAGTACTTC,CATSSVGQGAKNIQYF
TRBV5-1,TRBJ2-6,NA,NA,TGCGCCAGCAGCTTGGGGTCGAGTTGGTCTGGGGCCAACGTCCTGACTTTC,CASSLGSSWSGANVLTF